The TCR beta chain described here comes from a study of blood T cell repertoires in COVID-19 (dated by TCRdb to about 2020). In the study overall: Collaborator samples came from the United States, Italy and Spain and covered acute and convalescent phases of COVID-19. The dataset comprised deeply sampled blood TCRbeta repertoires from subjects exposed to, actively infected with, or recovered from COVID-19. Samples came from the ongoing ImmuneRACE study (first 160 participants) plus 1,254 subjects from 6 global collaborators. A freely available public database, intended as a resource for researchers studying the immune response to SARS-CoV-2, is where the repertoires were released. A de-identified subject ID, COVID-19 status, age in years and sex were almost always included in the sample metadata. The material from the prospective study consisted of cDNA or gDNA derived from T cells, B-cell-depleted T cells, or PBMCs. Where available, HLA class I and class II types were taken from metadata supplied by the sample provider and were not determined by assay-based typing.

The immunoSEQ Assay, a bias-controlled multiplex PCR, was used to amplify TCRbeta CDR3 regions from genomic DNA. On the authors' methods: The number of nucleated cells in each sample was estimated by amplification of reference gene primers within the assay. Sequence reads were collapsed and filtered to measure the absolute abundance of every unique TCRbeta CDR3 rearrangement. For each sample, productive Simpson clonality was calculated as the square root of Simpson's diversity index across productive rearrangements. Held by TCRdb, this immuneACCESS table contains in-frame sequences only and omits some clones. Under half of the omission traces to an unresolved V gene where checked; the cause of the rest is unknown. V and J calls and clone size come straight from that table; D and trimming were deduced from the DNA. The sample data list 340,000 or so clones, and roughly 84% of these were observed just once. The ten largest clones take up 1% of the sample.

What the research found in general, with its limitations: Clinical and demographic metadata were provided uncurated, with the amount varying by source and participant.

On this clone itself: The antigen this receptor binds is unknown. Nothing much larger sits one base from this clone, and base qualities are not available.

Whole blood was collected in K2EDTA tubes by collaborating institutions according to the institutions' own protocols. For TCRbeta analysis, collaborators shipped samples as frozen whole blood, isolated PBMCs, or DNA extracted from either of those sample types. The sequence derives from a man aged 45 to 65 with active or convalescent COVID-19. Sequencing used peripheral blood.

The DNA sequence reads TGTGCCAGTAGTATCATGGGGGGCTACGAGCAGTACTTC. Translated, it reads CASSIMGGYEQYF. The chain couples TRBV19 to TRBJ2-7; TRBD2 is possibly the D segment (6 matching bases). The germline V gene (reference sequence) supplies CDR1 LNHDA and CDR2 SQIVND. Inclusive of the bounding cysteine and phenylalanine, the CDR3 is 13 residues long. Solely the CDR3 DNA is kept, with 39 bases framed from the first base. A distance of 9 bases separates the germline ends of V and J, which lose 3 bases and 3 bases respectively.